Presented here are 7 T cell receptor beta chains from one specimen sequenced in a study of blood T cell repertoires in COVID-19. This table comes from immunoSEQ multiplex PCR, and its TCRdb copy is limited to in-frame clones, with some not included. The profile shows 250,000 to 300,000 clones, about nine tenths of them singletons. Input material: peripheral blood. Receptors originate from a woman in her 40s who had recovered from COVID-19.

The chain employs TRBV11-3 and TRBJ1-1; D gene uncertain. Per the germline V gene, CDR1 is SGHNT and CDR2 is YENEEA. V was trimmed by 5 bases and J by 2 bases, leaving 21 bases between them. The CDR3 consists of 17 residues. The CDR3 bases are TGTGCCAGCAGCAACTCCCCTAAGGGAGCCCGTAACACTGAAGCTTTCTTT. The encoded protein is CASSNSPKGARNTEAFF.

The chain couples TRBV27 to TRBJ2-1; 11 bases line up with TRBD2. The CDR3 length is 16 residues. The germline V gene encodes CDR1 MNHEY and CDR2 SMNVEV (reference sequence). V lost 5 bases, J lost 6 bases, and 9 bases stayed unmatched. CDR3: CASSPRIAGGRNEQFF. CDR3 bases: TGTGCCAGCAGTCCCCGGATAGCGGGAGGGCGCAATGAGCAGTTCTTC.

The chain joins TRBV18 to TRBJ2-3; D might be TRBD2 (6 bases). Germline CDR1 is KGHSH and CDR2 is LQKENI. The CDR3 is 17 residues long. Trimming removed 1 base at V and 2 bases at J, with 16 bases between. CDR3 DNA: TGTGCCAGCTCACCACGTGTCAGCGGGTCCTACACAGATACGCAGTATTTT. It translates to CASSPRVSGSYTDTQYF.

This rearrangement joins TRBV28 to TRBJ2-1; TRBD2 is a possible D gene (5 bases). Germline loops: CDR1 MDHEN, CDR2 SYDVKM. The CDR3 sequence is 15 residues long. V was pared by 4 bases and J by 2 bases, with 12 bases between. The CDR3 sequence: CASSSSGGPYNEQFF. CDR3 nucleotides: TGTGCCAGCAGTTCTTCCGGAGGTCCCTACAATGAGCAGTTCTTC.

The J gene is TRBJ2-1, the V gene TRBV9, with D maybe TRBD2 (6 bases). Trimming took off 1 base at V and 10 bases at J, with 15 bases between the two ends. Germline V gene data show CDR1 as SGDLS and CDR2 as YYNGEE. The CDR3 extends over 14 amino acids. CDR3 protein: CASSVSGTAGEQFF. The CDR3 nucleotides are TGTGCCAGCAGCGTAAGCGGCACTGCGGGGGAGCAGTTCTTC.

The chain links TRBV4-1 to TRBJ1-4; 7 bases agree with TRBD1. The CDR3 runs 17 residues. Per germline, CDR1 MGHRA and CDR2 YSYEKL. V lost 5 bases and J lost 0; bases outside the gene matches: 9. The CDR3 DNA is TGCGCCAGCAGCTATCCGGGACAGACATCAACTAATGAAAAACTGTTTTTT. Translating it yields CASSYPGQTSTNEKLFF.

V and J are TRBV11-2 and TRBJ1-1, with D perhaps matching TRBD1 (6 bases). Germline CDR1 SGHAT, CDR2 FQNNGV. Trimming shortened V by 4 bases and J by 1 base, and 16 bases separated the two germline ends. The CDR3 is made up of 16 amino acids. CDR3 loop: CASSSTGSGGNTEAFF. The CDR3 DNA sequence: TGTGCCAGCAGCTCTACAGGGTCGGGGGGGAACACTGAAGCTTTCTTT.